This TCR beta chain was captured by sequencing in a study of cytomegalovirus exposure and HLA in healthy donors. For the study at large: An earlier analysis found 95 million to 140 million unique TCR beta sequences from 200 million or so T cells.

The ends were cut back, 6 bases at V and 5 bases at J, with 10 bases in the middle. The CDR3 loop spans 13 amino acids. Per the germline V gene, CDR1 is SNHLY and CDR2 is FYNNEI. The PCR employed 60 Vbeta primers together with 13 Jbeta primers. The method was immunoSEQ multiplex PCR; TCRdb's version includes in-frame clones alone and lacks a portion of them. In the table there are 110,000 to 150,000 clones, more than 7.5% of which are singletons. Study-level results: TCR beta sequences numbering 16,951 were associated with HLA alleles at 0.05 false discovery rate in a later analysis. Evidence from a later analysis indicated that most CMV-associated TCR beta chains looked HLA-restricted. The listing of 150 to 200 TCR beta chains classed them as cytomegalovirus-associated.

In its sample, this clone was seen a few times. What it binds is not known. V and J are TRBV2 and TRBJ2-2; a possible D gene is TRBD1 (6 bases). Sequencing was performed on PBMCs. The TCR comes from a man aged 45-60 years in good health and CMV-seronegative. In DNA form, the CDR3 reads TGTGCCAGCAGGACACAGGGAACCGGGGAGCTGTTTTTT. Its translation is CASRTQGTGELFF. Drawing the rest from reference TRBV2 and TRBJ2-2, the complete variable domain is EPEVTQTPSHQVTQMGQEVILRCVPISNHLYFYWYRQILGQKVEFLVSFYNNEISEKSEIFDDQFSVERPDGSNFTLKIRSTKLEDSAMYFCASRTQGTGELFFGEGSRLTVL.